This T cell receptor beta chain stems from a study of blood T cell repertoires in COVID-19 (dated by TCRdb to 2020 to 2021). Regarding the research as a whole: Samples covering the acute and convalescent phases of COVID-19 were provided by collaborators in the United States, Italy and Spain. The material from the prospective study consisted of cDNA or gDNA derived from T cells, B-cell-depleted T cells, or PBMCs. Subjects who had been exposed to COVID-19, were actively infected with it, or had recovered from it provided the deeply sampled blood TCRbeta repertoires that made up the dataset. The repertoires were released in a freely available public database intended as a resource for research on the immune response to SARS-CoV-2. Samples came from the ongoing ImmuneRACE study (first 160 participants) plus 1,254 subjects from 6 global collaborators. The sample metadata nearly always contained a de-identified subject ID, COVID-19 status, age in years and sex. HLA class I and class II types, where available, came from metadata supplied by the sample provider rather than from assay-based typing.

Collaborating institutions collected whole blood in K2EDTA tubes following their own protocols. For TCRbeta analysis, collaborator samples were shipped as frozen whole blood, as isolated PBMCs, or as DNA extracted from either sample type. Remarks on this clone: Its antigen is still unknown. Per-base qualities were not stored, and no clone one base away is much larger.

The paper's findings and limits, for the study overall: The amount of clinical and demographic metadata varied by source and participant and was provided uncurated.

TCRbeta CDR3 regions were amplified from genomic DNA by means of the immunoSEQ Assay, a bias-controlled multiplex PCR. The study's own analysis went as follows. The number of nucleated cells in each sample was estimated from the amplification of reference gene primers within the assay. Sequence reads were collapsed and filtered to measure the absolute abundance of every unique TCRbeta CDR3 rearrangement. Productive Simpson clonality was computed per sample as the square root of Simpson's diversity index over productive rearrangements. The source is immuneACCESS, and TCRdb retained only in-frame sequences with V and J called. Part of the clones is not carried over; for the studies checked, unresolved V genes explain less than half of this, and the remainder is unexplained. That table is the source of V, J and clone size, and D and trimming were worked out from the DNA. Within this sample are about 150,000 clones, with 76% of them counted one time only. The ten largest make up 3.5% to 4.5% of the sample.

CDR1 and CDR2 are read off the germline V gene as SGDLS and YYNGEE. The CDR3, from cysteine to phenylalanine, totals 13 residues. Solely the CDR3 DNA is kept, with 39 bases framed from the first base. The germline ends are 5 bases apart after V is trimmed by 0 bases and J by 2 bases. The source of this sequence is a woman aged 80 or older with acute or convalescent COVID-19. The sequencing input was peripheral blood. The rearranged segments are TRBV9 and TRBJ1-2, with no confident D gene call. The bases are TGTGCCAGCAGCGTAGAACAGAACTATGGCTACACCTTC. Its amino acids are CASSVEQNYGYTF. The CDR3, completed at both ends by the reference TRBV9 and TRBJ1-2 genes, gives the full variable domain DSGVTQTPKHLITATGQRVTLRCSPRSGDLSVYWYQQSLDQGLQFLIQYYNGEERAKGNILERFSAQQFPDLHSELNLSSLELGDSALYFCASSVEQNYGYTFGSGTRLTVV.